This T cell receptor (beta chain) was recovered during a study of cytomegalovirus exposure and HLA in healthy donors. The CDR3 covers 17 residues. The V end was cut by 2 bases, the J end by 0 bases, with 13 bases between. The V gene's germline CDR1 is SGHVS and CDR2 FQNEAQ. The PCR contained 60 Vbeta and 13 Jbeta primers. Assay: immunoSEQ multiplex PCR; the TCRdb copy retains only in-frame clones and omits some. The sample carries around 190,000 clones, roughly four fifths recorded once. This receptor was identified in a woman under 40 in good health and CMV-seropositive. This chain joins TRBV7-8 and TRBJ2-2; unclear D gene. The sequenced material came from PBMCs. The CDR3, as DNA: TGTGCCAGCAGCTTAATGACACACATTGCGAACACCGGGGAGCTGTTTTTT. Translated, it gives CASSLMTHIANTGELFF.